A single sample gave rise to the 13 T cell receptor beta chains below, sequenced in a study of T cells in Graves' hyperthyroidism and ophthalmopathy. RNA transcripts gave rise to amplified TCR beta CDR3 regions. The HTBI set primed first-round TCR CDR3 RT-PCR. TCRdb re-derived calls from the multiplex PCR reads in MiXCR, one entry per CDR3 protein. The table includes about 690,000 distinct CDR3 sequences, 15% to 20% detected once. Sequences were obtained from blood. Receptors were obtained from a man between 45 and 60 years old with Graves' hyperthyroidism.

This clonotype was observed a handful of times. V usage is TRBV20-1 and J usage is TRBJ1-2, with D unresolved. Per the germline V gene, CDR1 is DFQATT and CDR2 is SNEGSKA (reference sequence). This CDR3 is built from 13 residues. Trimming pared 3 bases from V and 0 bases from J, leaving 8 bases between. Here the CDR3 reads CSASPSSNYGYTF. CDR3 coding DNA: TGCAGTGCTAGCCCCAGTTCTAACTATGGCTACACCTTC.

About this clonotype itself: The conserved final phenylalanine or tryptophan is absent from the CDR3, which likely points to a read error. The CDR3 spells CASSQDSWRPYNEQFL. CDR3 sequence (DNA): TGTGCCAGCAGCCAAGATAGCTGGAGACCCTACAATGAGCAGTTCCTC. The rearrangement uses TRBV3-1 and TRBJ2-1; D unresolved. The germline V gene encodes CDR1 LGHDT and CDR2 YNNKEL (reference sequence). V was pared by 0 bases and J by 2 bases, with 11 bases between. This CDR3 comprises 16 residues.

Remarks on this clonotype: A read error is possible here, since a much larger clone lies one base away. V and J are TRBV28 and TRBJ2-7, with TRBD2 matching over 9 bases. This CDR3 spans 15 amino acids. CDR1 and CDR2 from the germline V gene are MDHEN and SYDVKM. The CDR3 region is CASSLSSGASYKQYF. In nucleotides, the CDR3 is TGTGCCAGCAGTTTATCTAGCGGGGCCTCCTACAAGCAGTACTTC.

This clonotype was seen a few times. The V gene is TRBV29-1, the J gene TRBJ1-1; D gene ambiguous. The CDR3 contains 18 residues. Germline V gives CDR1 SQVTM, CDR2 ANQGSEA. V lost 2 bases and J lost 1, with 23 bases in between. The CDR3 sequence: CSVEPIIGSPGENTEAFF. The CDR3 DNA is TGCAGCGTTGAACCGATTATAGGCAGCCCCGGAGAGAACACTGAAGCTTTCTTT.

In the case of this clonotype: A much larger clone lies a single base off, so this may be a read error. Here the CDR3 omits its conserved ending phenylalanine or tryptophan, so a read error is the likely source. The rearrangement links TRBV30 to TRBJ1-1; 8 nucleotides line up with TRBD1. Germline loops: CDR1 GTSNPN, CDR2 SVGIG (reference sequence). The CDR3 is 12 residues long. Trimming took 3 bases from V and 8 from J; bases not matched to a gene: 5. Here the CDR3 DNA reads TGTGCCTGGAGGGGGACAGGCGGCGAAGCTTTCCTT. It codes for CAWRGTGGEAFL.

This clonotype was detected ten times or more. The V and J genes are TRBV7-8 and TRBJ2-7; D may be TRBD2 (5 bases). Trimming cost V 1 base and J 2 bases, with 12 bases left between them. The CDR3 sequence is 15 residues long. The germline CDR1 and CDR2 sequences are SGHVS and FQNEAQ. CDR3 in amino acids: CASSLEFGKAYEQYF. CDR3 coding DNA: TGTGCCAGCAGCTTAGAATTCGGGAAAGCCTACGAGCAGTACTTC. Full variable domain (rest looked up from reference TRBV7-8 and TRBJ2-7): GAGVSQSPRYKVAKRGQDVALRCDPISGHVSLFWYQQALGQGPEFLTYFQNEAQLDKSGLPSDRFFAERPEGSVSTLKIQRTQQEDSAVYLCASSLEFGKAYEQYFGPGTRLTVT.

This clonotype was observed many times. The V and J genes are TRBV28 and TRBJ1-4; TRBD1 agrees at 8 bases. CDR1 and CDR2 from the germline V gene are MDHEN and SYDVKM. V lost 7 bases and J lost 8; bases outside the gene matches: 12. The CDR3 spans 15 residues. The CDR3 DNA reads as TGTGCCAGCACGGATGCAGGGGGCGGTTTGGAAAAACTGTTTTTT. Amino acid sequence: CASTDAGGGLEKLFF.

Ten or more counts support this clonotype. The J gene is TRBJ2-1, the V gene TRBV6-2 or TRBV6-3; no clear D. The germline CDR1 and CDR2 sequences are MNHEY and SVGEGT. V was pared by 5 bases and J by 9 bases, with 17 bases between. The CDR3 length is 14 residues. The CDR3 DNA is TGTGCCAGCAGTCAACGCCGGACCGACGGTGAGCAGTTCTTC. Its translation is CASSQRRTDGEQFF.

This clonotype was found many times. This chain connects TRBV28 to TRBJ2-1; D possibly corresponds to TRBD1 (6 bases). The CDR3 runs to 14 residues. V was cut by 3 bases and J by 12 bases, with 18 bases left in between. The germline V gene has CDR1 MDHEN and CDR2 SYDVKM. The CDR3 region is CASSFSETGLGQFF. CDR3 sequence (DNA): TGTGCCAGCAGTTTTAGCGAGACAGGTTTGGGGCAGTTCTTC.

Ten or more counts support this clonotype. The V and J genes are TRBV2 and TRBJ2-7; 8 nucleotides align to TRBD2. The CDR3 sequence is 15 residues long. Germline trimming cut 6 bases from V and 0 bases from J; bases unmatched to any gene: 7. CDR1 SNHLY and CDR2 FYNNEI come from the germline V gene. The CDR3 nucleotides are TGTGCCAGCAGGTACTATAGCGGGAACTCCTACGAGCAGTACTTC. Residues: CASRYYSGNSYEQYF.

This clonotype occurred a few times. The CDR3 coding sequence is TGTGCCAGCAGTTTCGGGGGGACTAATCAGCCCCAGCATTTT. Encoded protein: CASSFGGTNQPQHF. This chain joins TRBV27 and TRBJ1-5; tentatively, D is TRBD1 (5 bases). The CDR3 loop spans 14 amino acids. Looked up from germline, CDR1 is MNHEY and CDR2 is SMNVEV (reference sequence). V was trimmed by 3 bases and J by 4 bases, leaving 10 bases between them.

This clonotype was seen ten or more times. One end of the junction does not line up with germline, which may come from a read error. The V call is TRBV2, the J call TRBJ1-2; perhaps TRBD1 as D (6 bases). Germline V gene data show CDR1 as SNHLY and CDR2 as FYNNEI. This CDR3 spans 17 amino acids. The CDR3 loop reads CASCERPGAPYNYGYTF. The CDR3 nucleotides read TGTGCCAGCTGTGAGAGGCCAGGGGCGCCCTATAACTATGGCTACACCTTC.

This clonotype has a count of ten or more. The CDR3 DNA is TGTGCCACCAGTGATCCAGGAGTAGGCTACACCTTC. Translating gives CATSDPGVGYTF. The chain combines TRBV24-1 with TRBJ1-2; D unresolved. CDR3 length: 12 residues. CDR1 is KGHDR and CDR2 is SFDVKD in the germline V gene. V was cut by 3 bases and J by 8 bases, with 9 bases left in between.